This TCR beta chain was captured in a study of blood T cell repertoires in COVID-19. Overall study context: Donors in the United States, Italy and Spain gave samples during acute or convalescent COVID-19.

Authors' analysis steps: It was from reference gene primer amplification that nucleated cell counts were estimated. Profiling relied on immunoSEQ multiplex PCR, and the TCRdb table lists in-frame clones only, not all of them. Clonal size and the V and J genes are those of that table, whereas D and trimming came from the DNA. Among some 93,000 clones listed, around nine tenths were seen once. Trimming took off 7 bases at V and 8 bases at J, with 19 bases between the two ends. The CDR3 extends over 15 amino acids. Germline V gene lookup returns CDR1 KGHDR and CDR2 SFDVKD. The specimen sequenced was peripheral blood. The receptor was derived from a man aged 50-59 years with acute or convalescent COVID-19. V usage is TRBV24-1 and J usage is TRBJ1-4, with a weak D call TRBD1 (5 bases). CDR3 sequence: CATSRGGGAVEKLFF. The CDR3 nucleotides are TGTGCCACCAGCCGCGGCGGAGGGGCTGTAGAAAAACTGTTTTTT.